These 30 T cell receptor beta chains originate from one sample sequenced in a study of beta chain features in type 1 diabetes. These receptors' antigens are unknown. The sequenced template was cDNA made from the entire isolated RNA. Some clones are missing from TCRdb's copy, which holds only in-frame ones; the method was immunoSEQ multiplex PCR. The data hold around 280,000 clones, with 14% to 15% observed a single time. Study-wide points: Shortening of TCRB CDR3s, moderate but significant, appeared in all four CD4+ subsets of Type 1 diabetes patients.

Sequenced sample: naive CD4+ T cells from blood. Receptors were obtained from a man younger than 35 with type 1 diabetes.

The chain is built from TRBV5-1 and TRBJ2-1; 9 nucleotides agree with TRBD2. The germline V gene has CDR1 SGHRS and CDR2 YFSETQ. The CDR3 sequence is 16 residues long. With 4 bases clipped from V and 0 bases from J, the junction kept 5 bases outside the gene matches. CDR3: CASSAVSGSSYNEQFF. CDR3 DNA: TGCGCCAGCAGCGCCGTTAGCGGGAGCTCCTACAATGAGCAGTTCTTC.

The rearrangement links TRBV21-1 to TRBJ2-5; the table's D call, TRBD2, was not checked against the DNA. TRBV21-1 is a pseudogene locus. This CDR3 has 11 amino acids. This chain's CDR3 is CAAGAWETQYF. In nucleotides, the CDR3 is TGTGCCGCGGGAGCCTGGGAGACCCAGTACTTC.

This chain connects TRBV9 to TRBJ2-1, with 8 nucleotides matching TRBD1. J was trimmed by 5 bases and V by 3 bases; bases with no gene match: 4. This CDR3 region has 14 residues. Germline values: CDR1 SGDLS, CDR2 YYNGEE. This chain's CDR3 is CASSAGQGDNEQFF. CDR3 sequence (DNA): TGTGCCAGCAGCGCCGGACAGGGAGACAATGAGCAGTTCTTC.

A few counts support this clone. The chain carries TRBV5-1 and TRBJ2-3, with 9 positions matching TRBD2. Germline CDR1 SGHRS, CDR2 YFSETQ. With 0 bases clipped from V and 6 bases from J, the junction kept 11 bases outside the gene matches. This CDR3 is 17 amino acids long. The CDR3 region has the DNA TGCGCCAGCAGCTTGGATGCTTCGGGACTAGCTTCCGATACGCAGTATTTT. It yields the protein CASSLDASGLASDTQYF.

The rearrangement joins TRBV7-2 to TRBJ2-7; unclear D gene. There are 15 residues in the CDR3. CDR1 SGHTA and CDR2 FQGNSA come from the germline V gene. The V end was cut by 1 base, the J end by 0 bases, with 10 bases between. The CDR3, as DNA: TGTGCCAGCAGCTTAGGTGGCAGTCCCTCCTACGAGCAGTACTTC. As protein: CASSLGGSPSYEQYF. The whole variable domain, remainder taken from reference TRBV7-2 and TRBJ2-7, is GAGVSQSPSNKVTEKGKDVELRCDPISGHTALYWYRQSLGQGLEFLIYFQGNSAPDKSGLPSDRFSAERTGGSVSTLTIQRTQQEDSAVYLCASSLGGSPSYEQYFGPGTRLTVT.

This clone occurred a few times. The chain has TRBV6-6 and TRBJ2-7; tentative D call: TRBD1 (6 bases). V was shortened by 7 bases and J by 6 bases, with 13 bases between the two germline ends. The CDR3 has 12 amino acids. Germline V CDR1 and CDR2: MNHNY, SVGAGI (reference sequence). The DNA for the CDR3 is TGTGCCAGCATCAGGGGACAATCCGAGCAGTACTTC. Encoded protein: CASIRGQSEQYF.

This clone was observed once. This rearrangement joins TRBV30 to TRBJ2-3, with 7 bases identical to TRBD1. The J segment lost 0 bases and the V segment lost 3 bases, leaving 6 bases of the junction unmatched. The germline V gene has CDR1 GTSNPN and CDR2 SVGIG (reference sequence). CDR3 length: 15 residues. The CDR3 protein is CAWRMTGYSTDTQYF. DNA of the CDR3: TGTGCCTGGAGGATGACAGGGTACAGCACAGATACGCAGTATTTT.

A few counts support this clone. This chain uses TRBV29-1 with TRBJ2-7; 7 nucleotides match TRBD1. V lost 5 bases to trimming and J lost 3 bases; unmatched junction nucleotides: 13. The CDR3 covers 15 residues. The germline V gene has CDR1 SQVTM and CDR2 ANQGSEA. The chain's CDR3 is CSVTRPGQVGYEQYF. Here the CDR3 DNA reads TGCAGCGTTACGCGTCCCGGACAGGTGGGCTACGAGCAGTACTTC.

This clone has only a few counts. V and J are TRBV5-1 and TRBJ2-1; a possible D gene is TRBD2 (5 bases). The CDR3 runs to 13 residues. Germline V lookup: CDR1 SGHRS, CDR2 YFSETQ. Trimming shortened V by 5 bases and J by 16 bases, and 22 bases separated the two germline ends. The CDR3 DNA is TGCGCCAGCAGACGAGCTTGGGTGGACGGGGAATTCTTC. Encoded protein: CASRRAWVDGEFF.

This chain joins TRBV2 and TRBJ2-3; a possible D gene is TRBD2 (7 bases). The CDR3 covers 14 residues. Germline-derived CDR1 and CDR2 are SNHLY and FYNNEI. Deletions cut 4 bases from V and 8 bases from J, with 16 bases between. CDR3 sequence (DNA): TGTGCCAGCAGTGGACGGGGGGCAGTCCCTACGCAGTATTTT. Residues: CASSGRGAVPTQYF. The full variable domain, rest sourced from reference TRBV2 and TRBJ2-3, is EPEVTQTPSHQVTQMGQEVILRCVPISNHLYFYWYRQILGQKVEFLVSFYNNEISEKSEIFDDQFSVERPDGSNFTLKIRSTKLEDSAMYFCASSGRGAVPTQYFGPGTRLTVL.

This clone has just a few counts. The gene calls are TRBV6-6 and TRBJ2-7; D gene unclear. The ends were cut back, 10 bases at V and 3 bases at J, with 13 bases in the middle. The germline V gene encodes CDR1 MNHNY and CDR2 SVGAGI (reference sequence). The CDR3 length is 12 residues. CDR3 nucleotide sequence: TGTGCCACCGCCGGGTCGATCTACGAGCAGTACTTC. It yields the protein CATAGSIYEQYF.

This clone was counted a few times. The V and J genes are TRBV20-1 and TRBJ2-1, with D possibly being TRBD1 (5 bases). V was pared by 5 bases and J by 9 bases, with 8 bases between. From germline, CDR1 is DFQATT and CDR2 SNEGSKA (reference sequence). The CDR3 runs 10 residues. The CDR3 spells CSAHRSEQFF. The CDR3 coding sequence is TGCAGTGCTCACAGGTCTGAGCAGTTCTTC.

The V call is TRBV7-2, the J call TRBJ2-3; TRBD2 agrees at 9 bases. This CDR3 has 16 amino acids. The V segment lost 5 bases and the J segment 5 bases; nucleotides outside the gene matches: 11. Germline V gene data show CDR1 as SGHTA and CDR2 as FQGNSA. The CDR3 loop reads CASSPPRRGGIDTQYF. CDR3 bases: TGTGCCAGCAGCCCCCCCCGGCGGGGGGGAATAGATACGCAGTATTTT.

On this clone itself: This specimen includes other DNA sequences encoding the same CDR3. J is TRBJ2-7 and V is TRBV5-4; D remains ambiguous. Per germline, CDR1 SGHNT and CDR2 YYREEE (reference sequence). V was shortened by 3 bases and J by 0 bases, with 4 bases between the two germline ends. The length of the CDR3 is 12 residues. The CDR3: CASSSSSYEQYF. Written as DNA, the CDR3 is TGTGCCAGCAGCTCCAGCTCCTACGAGCAGTACTTC.

The chain carries TRBV5-4 and TRBJ1-1; 7 bases align to TRBD1. The V segment lost 3 bases and the J segment 7 bases; nucleotides outside the gene matches: 9. The CDR3 extends over 14 amino acids. Per the germline V gene, CDR1 is SGHNT and CDR2 is YYREEE (reference sequence). The CDR3 is CASSSGATGNEAFF. CDR3 coding DNA: TGTGCCAGCAGCTCTGGAGCGACAGGGAATGAAGCTTTCTTT.

This clone was observed a handful of times. This chain links TRBV11-2 with TRBJ2-7; TRBD2 matches at 9 bases. J lost 2 bases, V lost 4 bases, and 9 bases had no gene match. The CDR3 covers 16 residues. The V gene's germline CDR1 is SGHAT and CDR2 FQNNGV. The CDR3 DNA reads as TGTGCCAGCAGCTCCGGGTTGGGCGGGAGGGCCTACGAGCAGTACTTC. Its translation: CASSSGLGGRAYEQYF.

J is TRBJ1-1 and V is TRBV7-9, with a possible D match to TRBD1 (6 bases). Germline CDR1 is SEHNR and CDR2 is FQNEAQ (reference sequence). The CDR3 consists of 16 residues. Trimming stripped 4 bases from V and 1 base from J, with 16 bases between. CDR3 in amino acids: CASSSKLGQPNTEAFF. Written as DNA, the CDR3 is TGTGCCAGCAGCTCGAAGCTCGGACAGCCGAACACTGAAGCTTTCTTT.

The chain employs TRBV19 and TRBJ2-7; 7 bases align to TRBD1. CDR3 length: 15 residues. CDR1 LNHDA and CDR2 SQIVND come from the germline V gene (reference sequence). V shed 2 bases, J shed 3 bases, and the junction held 7 bases outside the gene matches. In DNA, the CDR3 is TGTGCCAGTAGTATAAGGACAGGCTTAATCTACGAGCAGTACTTC. Translating it yields CASSIRTGLIYEQYF.

This clone showed up just a few times. The same CDR3 arises from other DNA sequences in this sample as well. The rearrangement uses TRBV5-1 and TRBJ2-7; 12 bases fit TRBD2. Germline CDR1 and CDR2: SGHRS and YFSETQ. V shed 0 bases and J 3 bases; nucleotides not matched to a gene: 4. This CDR3 comprises 16 residues. For the CDR3, the DNA is TGCGCCAGCAGCTTGGGACTAGCGGGGGCCAGCTACGAGCAGTACTTC. It encodes CASSLGLAGASYEQYF.

This clone was seen only a few times. This chain joins TRBV7-9 and TRBJ1-4; 7 bases map to TRBD1. CDR1 and CDR2 (germline): SEHNR, FQNEAQ (reference sequence). The CDR3 is 15 residues long. V lost 2 bases, J lost 0 bases, and 0 bases stayed unmatched. DNA for the CDR3: TGTGCCAGCAGCTTACAGGGGGCAACTAATGAAAAACTGTTTTTT. Encoded protein: CASSLQGATNEKLFF.

This clone was recorded a few times. The chain has TRBV4-1 and TRBJ2-2, with 15 bases fitting TRBD2. The V gene end was trimmed by 0 bases and the J gene end by 8 bases; junction bases not matched to a gene: 7. The CDR3 is 18 amino acids. The V gene's germline CDR1 is MGHRA and CDR2 YSYEKL. The CDR3 DNA reads as TGCGCCAGCAGCCAAGATTGGACTAGCGGGGGGGCAACGGGGGAGCTGTTTTTT. Its translation is CASSQDWTSGGATGELFF.

This clone appeared a few times. The V call is TRBV18, the J call TRBJ1-1; D is unclear. Between the trimmed V and J ends, which lost 3 bases and 4 bases, there was a span of 12 bases. The CDR3 loop spans 14 amino acids. CDR1 KGHSH and CDR2 LQKENI come from the germline V gene. The CDR3 loop reads CASSPRGLGTEAFF. In DNA form, the CDR3 reads TGTGCCAGCTCACCTCGGGGATTGGGCACTGAAGCTTTCTTT. The full variable domain, with the rest looked up from reference TRBV18 and TRBJ1-1, is NAGVMQNPRHLVRRRGQEARLRCSPMKGHSHVYWYRQLPEEGLKFMVYLQKENIIDESGMPKERFSAEFPKEGPSILRIQQVVRGDSAAYFCASSPRGLGTEAFFGQGTRLTVV.

The CDR3 sequence: CASSPLAASGEETQYF. The DNA of the CDR3 is TGTGCCAGCAGCCCCCTTGCGGCTAGCGGGGAAGAGACCCAGTACTTC. V gene TRBV28 combines with J gene TRBJ2-5, with 9 bases aligning to TRBD2. After removal of 6 bases from V and 3 bases from J, the junction contained 11 bases not matched to a gene. CDR1 and CDR2 from the germline V gene are MDHEN and SYDVKM. This CDR3 contains 16 residues.

CDR3 coding DNA: TGCGCCAGCAGCCCAAACAGGGGGGCACTCCAAGAGACCCAGTACTTC. Its translation: CASSPNRGALQETQYF. The rearrangement uses TRBV5-1 and TRBJ2-5; 8 bases are shared with TRBD1. The trim removed 4 bases at V and 1 base at J, leaving 9 bases unmatched. Germline V gives CDR1 SGHRS, CDR2 YFSETQ. The CDR3 length is 16 residues. The full variable domain, its missing parts supplied by reference TRBV5-1 and TRBJ2-5, is KAGVTQTPRYLIKTRGQQVTLSCSPISGHRSVSWYQQTPGQGLQFLFEYFSETQRNKGNFPGRFSGRQFSNSRSEMNVSTLELGDSALYLCASSPNRGALQETQYFGPGTRLLVL.

This clone was seen more than once but under ten times. The chain recombines TRBV5-1 with TRBJ1-1; possible D gene TRBD1, 5 bases. This CDR3 has 13 amino acids. CDR1 is SGHRS, CDR2 YFSETQ, per germline. Deletions cut 0 bases from V and 10 bases from J, with 13 bases between. The CDR3 sequence is CASSLEGSITAFF. The CDR3 bases are TGCGCCAGCAGCTTGGAGGGGTCGATCACAGCTTTCTTT.

This clone was counted between two and nine times. V is TRBV4-2 and J is TRBJ2-1; 12 bases line up with TRBD2. The germline CDR1 and CDR2 sequences are LGHNA and YNFKEQ. The CDR3 is made up of 18 amino acids. V shed 0 bases, J shed 0 bases, and the junction held 3 bases outside the gene matches. CDR3 DNA: TGTGCCAGCAGCCAAGATCCGACTAGCGGGAGCTCCTACAATGAGCAGTTCTTC. Its translation is CASSQDPTSGSSYNEQFF.

The chain carries TRBV6-5 and TRBJ2-7; 9 bases are shared with TRBD2. Germline-derived CDR1 and CDR2 are MNHEY and SVGAGI. The CDR3 runs to 14 residues. Trimming took 6 bases from V and 6 from J; bases not matched to a gene: 9. The CDR3 DNA reads TGTGCCAGCAGCACAGGACTAGCGCTGGTCGAGCAGTACTTC. Protein product: CASSTGLALVEQYF.

The chain is built from TRBV7-6 and TRBJ2-2, with 8 positions matching TRBD2. V was clipped by 1 base and J by 5 bases; unmatched bases: 3. Germline V gives CDR1 SGHVS, CDR2 FNYEAQ. The CDR3 loop spans 15 amino acids. Here the CDR3 reads CASSLEASGTGELFF. CDR3 nucleotides: TGTGCCAGCAGCTTAGAGGCTAGCGGGACCGGGGAGCTGTTTTTT.

This clone was seen a few times. The gene calls are TRBV30 and TRBJ2-5, with TRBD1 as a possible D gene (6 bases). The end of the DNA aligns better with TRBJ2-7, so the J call may be wrong. The CDR3 runs to 13 residues. Germline values: CDR1 GTSNPN, CDR2 SVGIG (reference sequence). The CDR3 reads CAWSQGTFREQYF. The CDR3 nucleotides read TGTGCCTGGAGTCAGGGGACCTTCCGCGAGCAGTACTTC.

This clone was observed a handful of times. The rearrangement uses TRBV5-1 and TRBJ1-2; D gene uncertain. With 4 bases removed from V and 1 base from J, the gap between germline ends came to 8 bases. CDR1 and CDR2 (germline): SGHRS, YFSETQ. The CDR3 has 13 amino acids. In DNA form, the CDR3 reads TGCGCCAGCAGCCCCACAAATAACTATGGCTACACCTTC. This sequence encodes CASSPTNNYGYTF. Supplemented by reference TRBV5-1 and TRBJ1-2, the full variable domain reads KAGVTQTPRYLIKTRGQQVTLSCSPISGHRSVSWYQQTPGQGLQFLFEYFSETQRNKGNFPGRFSGRQFSNSRSEMNVSTLELGDSALYLCASSPTNNYGYTFGSGTRLTVV.